The 6 T cell receptor beta chains in this list originate from one sample, sequenced in a study of shared clonotypes between healthy human individuals. TCRdb's copy holds only in-frame clones and misses some; the assay was immunoSEQ multiplex PCR. This repertoire shows 2.5 million or so clones, over 85% found once; its top ten account for over 0.12%. Specimen: naive CD4+ T cells sorted from blood. Indicated subset: CD45RA+ positively selected. The receptors stem from a young man in good health.

The chain joins TRBV6-1 to TRBJ2-3, with no clear D. Per germline, CDR1 MNHNS and CDR2 SASEGT. The CDR3 is made up of 14 amino acids. Trimming left V 3 bases short and J 5 bases short, with 12 bases between. The CDR3 loop reads CASSDLWPEDTQYF. CDR3 DNA: TGTGCCAGCAGTGACCTTTGGCCGGAAGATACGCAGTATTTT.

V usage is TRBV6-1 and J usage is TRBJ1-6, with 10 bases fitting TRBD1. Germline loops: CDR1 MNHNS, CDR2 SASEGT. Unmatched junction bases numbered 8, after V lost 2 bases and J lost 10 bases. The CDR3 has 16 residues. CDR3 nucleotides: TGTGCCAGCAGTGAATTCAGGGGGACAGGGGAGTCACCCCTCCACTTT. Its protein is CASSEFRGTGESPLHF.

Notes on this clone: Different DNA sequences within this sample yield the same CDR3. V gene TRBV5-1 combines with J gene TRBJ1-2; no clear D. The V end lost 3 bases, the J end lost 6 bases, and 9 bases lay between the germline ends. The CDR3 spans 12 residues. The germline V gene has CDR1 SGHRS and CDR2 YFSETQ. The CDR3 region has the DNA TGCGCCAGCAGCTCCGAGGGAAATGGCTACACCTTC. Its protein product is CASSSEGNGYTF.

The chain joins TRBV15 to TRBJ2-5; 9 bases are shared with TRBD1. V lost 5 bases to trimming and J lost 5 bases; unmatched junction nucleotides: 9. The CDR3 covers 15 residues. The germline V gene has CDR1 LNHNV and CDR2 YYDKDF (reference sequence). CDR3 DNA: TGTGCCACCAGCTCCGGAACAGGGGGCTTGGAGACCCAGTACTTC. Translated: CATSSGTGGLETQYF.

About this clone: This CDR3 is also generated by other DNA sequences in the sample. The chain is built from TRBV2 and TRBJ1-2; 8 bases agree with TRBD1. The CDR3 covers 13 residues. CDR1 is SNHLY and CDR2 is FYNNEI in the germline V gene. The trim removed 7 bases at V and 3 bases at J, leaving 4 bases unmatched. CDR3 sequence (DNA): TGTGCCAGCAATCCACAGGGGGACTATGGCTACACCTTC. The encoded protein is CASNPQGDYGYTF.

The chain uses TRBV6-1 and TRBJ2-7; weak D call: TRBD1 (5 bases). This CDR3 comprises 13 residues. The germline V gene encodes CDR1 MNHNS and CDR2 SASEGT. V lost 1 base to trimming and J lost 9 bases, with 13 bases between them. The CDR3 region is CASSEGPPTGQYF. The CDR3 DNA reads TGTGCCAGCAGTGAAGGGCCCCCCACAGGGCAGTACTTC.